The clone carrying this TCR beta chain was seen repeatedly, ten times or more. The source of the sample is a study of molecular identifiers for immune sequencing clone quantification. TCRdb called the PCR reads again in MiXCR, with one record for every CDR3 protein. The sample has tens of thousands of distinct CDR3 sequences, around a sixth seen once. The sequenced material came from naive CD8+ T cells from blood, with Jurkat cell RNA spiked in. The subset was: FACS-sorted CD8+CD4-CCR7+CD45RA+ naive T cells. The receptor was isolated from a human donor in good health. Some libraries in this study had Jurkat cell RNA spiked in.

CDR3 nucleotides: TGTGCCAGCCTGCCGGGGGGTCGCCCAGAGACCCAGTACTTC. Its protein is CASLPGGRPETQYF. This chain joins TRBV28 and TRBJ2-5, with 7 bases fitting TRBD2. The germline CDR1 and CDR2 sequences are MDHEN and SYDVKM. Trimming removed 8 bases from V and 4 bases from J; junction bases left unmatched: 10. CDR3 length equals 14 residues.